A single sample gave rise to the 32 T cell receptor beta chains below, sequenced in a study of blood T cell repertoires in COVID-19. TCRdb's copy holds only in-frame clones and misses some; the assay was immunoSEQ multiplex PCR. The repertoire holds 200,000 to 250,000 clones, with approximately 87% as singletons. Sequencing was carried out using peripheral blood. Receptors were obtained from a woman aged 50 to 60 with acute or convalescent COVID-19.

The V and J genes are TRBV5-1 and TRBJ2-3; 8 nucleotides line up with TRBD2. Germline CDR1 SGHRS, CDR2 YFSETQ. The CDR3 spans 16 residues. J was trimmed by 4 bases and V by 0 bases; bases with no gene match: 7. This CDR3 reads CASSLGSGGGSDTQYF. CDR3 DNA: TGCGCCAGCAGCTTGGGAAGCGGGGGAGGGTCAGATACGCAGTATTTT. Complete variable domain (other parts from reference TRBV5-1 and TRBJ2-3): KAGVTQTPRYLIKTRGQQVTLSCSPISGHRSVSWYQQTPGQGLQFLFEYFSETQRNKGNFPGRFSGRQFSNSRSEMNVSTLELGDSALYLCASSLGSGGGSDTQYFGPGTRLTVL.

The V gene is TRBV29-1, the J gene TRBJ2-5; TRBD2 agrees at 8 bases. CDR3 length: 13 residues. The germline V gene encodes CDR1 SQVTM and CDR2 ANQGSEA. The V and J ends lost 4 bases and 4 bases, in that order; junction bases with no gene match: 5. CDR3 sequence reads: CSVVAGGRETQYF. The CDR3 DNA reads TGCAGCGTTGTGGCGGGGGGCAGAGAGACCCAGTACTTC.

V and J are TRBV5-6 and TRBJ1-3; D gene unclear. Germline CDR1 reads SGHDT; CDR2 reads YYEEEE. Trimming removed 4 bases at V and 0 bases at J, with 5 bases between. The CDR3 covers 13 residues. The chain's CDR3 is CASSRVSGNTIYF. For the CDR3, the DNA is TGTGCCAGCAGCAGAGTCTCTGGAAACACCATATATTTT. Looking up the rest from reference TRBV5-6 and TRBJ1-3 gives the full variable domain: DAGVTQSPTHLIKTRGQQVTLRCSPKSGHDTVSWYQQALGQGPQFIFQYYEEEERQRGNFPDRFSGHQFPNYSSELNVNALLLGDSALYLCASSRVSGNTIYFGEGSWLTVV.

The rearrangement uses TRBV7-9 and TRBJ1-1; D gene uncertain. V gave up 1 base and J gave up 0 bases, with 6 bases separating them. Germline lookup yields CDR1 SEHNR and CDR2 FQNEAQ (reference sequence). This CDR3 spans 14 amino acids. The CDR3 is CASSLGRMNTEAFF. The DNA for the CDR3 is TGTGCCAGCAGCTTAGGCAGGATGAACACTGAAGCTTTCTTT.

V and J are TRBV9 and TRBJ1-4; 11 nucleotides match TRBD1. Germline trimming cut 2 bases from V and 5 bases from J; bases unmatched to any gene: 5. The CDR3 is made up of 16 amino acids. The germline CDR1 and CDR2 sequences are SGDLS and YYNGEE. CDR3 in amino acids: CASSVGQGAGNEKLFF. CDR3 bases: TGTGCCAGCAGCGTCGGACAGGGGGCCGGGAATGAAAAACTGTTTTTT.

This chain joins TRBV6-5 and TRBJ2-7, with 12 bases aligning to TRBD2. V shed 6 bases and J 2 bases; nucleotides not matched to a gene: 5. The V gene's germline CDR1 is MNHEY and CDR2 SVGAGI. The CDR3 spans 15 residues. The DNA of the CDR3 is TGTGCCAGCAGACAGGGACTAGCGGGCACCTACGAGCAGTACTTC. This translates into CASRQGLAGTYEQYF.

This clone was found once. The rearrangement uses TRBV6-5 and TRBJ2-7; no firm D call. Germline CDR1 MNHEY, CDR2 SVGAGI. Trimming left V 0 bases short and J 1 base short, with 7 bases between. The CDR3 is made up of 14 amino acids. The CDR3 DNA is TGTGCCAGCAGTTACTCAGGCAGGTCCTACGAGCAGTACTTC. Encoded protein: CASSYSGRSYEQYF.

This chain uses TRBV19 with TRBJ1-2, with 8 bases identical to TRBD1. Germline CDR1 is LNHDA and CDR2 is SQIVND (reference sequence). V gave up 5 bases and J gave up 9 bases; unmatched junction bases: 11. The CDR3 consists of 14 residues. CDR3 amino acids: CASSVETGVKRYTF. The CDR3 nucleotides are TGTGCCAGTAGTGTGGAGACAGGGGTTAAGCGCTACACCTTC.

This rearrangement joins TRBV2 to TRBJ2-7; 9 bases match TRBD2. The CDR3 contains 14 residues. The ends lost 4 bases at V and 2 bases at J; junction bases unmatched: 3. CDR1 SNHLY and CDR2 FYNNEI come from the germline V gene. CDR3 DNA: TGTGCCAGCAGTGTACTAGCGGGTCCCTACGAGCAGTACTTC. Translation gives CASSVLAGPYEQYF.

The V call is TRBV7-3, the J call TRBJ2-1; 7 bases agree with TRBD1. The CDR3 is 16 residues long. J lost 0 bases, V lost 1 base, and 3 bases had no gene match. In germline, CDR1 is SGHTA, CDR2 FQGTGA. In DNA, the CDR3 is TGTGCCAGCAGCTTAAGGGGACAGAGCTCCTACAATGAGCAGTTCTTC. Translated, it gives CASSLRGQSSYNEQFF.

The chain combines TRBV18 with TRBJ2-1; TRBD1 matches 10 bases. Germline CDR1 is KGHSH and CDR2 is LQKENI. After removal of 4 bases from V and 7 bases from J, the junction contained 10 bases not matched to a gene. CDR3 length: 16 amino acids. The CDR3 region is CASSLRTGGLVNEQFF. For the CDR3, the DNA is TGTGCCAGCTCACTTAGGACAGGGGGATTGGTAAATGAGCAGTTCTTC.

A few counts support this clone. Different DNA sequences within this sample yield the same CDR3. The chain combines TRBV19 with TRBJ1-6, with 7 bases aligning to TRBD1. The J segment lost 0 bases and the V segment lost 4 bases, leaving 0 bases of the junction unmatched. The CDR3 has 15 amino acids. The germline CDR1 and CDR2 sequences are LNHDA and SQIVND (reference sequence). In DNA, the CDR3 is TGTGCCAGTAGTAGGGACAGCTCCTATAATTCACCCCTCCACTTT. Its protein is CASSRDSSYNSPLHF.

In nucleotides, the CDR3 is TGTGCCAGCAGCTATTTACAGGGGGAGGCTGAAGCTTTCTTT. It encodes CASSYLQGEAEAFF. This chain connects TRBV5-6 to TRBJ1-1; 8 bases align to TRBD1. This CDR3 has 14 residues. The germline gives CDR1 SGHDT, CDR2 YYEEEE. The V and J ends lost 3 bases and 6 bases, in that order; junction bases with no gene match: 7.

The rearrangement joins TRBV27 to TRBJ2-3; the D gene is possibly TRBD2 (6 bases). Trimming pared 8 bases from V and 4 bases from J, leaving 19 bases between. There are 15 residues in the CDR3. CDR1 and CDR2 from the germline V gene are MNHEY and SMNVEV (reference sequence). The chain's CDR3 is CASRFSGSGSDTQYF. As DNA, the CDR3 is TGTGCCAGCCGGTTTTCCGGGAGTGGTTCAGATACGCAGTATTTT.

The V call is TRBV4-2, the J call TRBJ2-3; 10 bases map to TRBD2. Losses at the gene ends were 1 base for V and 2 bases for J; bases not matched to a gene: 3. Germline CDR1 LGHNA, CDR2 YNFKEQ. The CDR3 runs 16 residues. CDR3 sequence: CASSQVAGGYTDTQYF. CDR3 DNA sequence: TGTGCCAGCAGCCAAGTAGCGGGGGGTTACACAGATACGCAGTATTTT.

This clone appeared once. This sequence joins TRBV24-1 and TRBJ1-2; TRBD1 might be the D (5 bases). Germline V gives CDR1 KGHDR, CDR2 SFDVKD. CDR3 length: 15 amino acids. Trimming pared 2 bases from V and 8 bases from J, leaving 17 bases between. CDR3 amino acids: CATSDSFNGARGYTF. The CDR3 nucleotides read TGTGCCACCAGTGATTCGTTCAATGGGGCCCGGGGCTACACCTTC.

DNA of the CDR3: TGTGCCAGCAGCCTCAACAGGGGGCTGATCGCTAGCACAGATACGCAGTATTTT. Protein product: CASSLNRGLIASTDTQYF. The genes are TRBV6-2 or TRBV6-3 and TRBJ2-3; TRBD1 aligns across 9 bases. V lost 6 bases to trimming and J lost 0 bases; unmatched junction nucleotides: 13. The CDR3 loop spans 18 amino acids. The germline V gene encodes CDR1 MNHEY and CDR2 SVGEGT.

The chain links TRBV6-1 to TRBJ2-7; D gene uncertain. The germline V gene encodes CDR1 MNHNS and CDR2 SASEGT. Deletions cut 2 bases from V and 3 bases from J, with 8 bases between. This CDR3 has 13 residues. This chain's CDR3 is CASSEQKDYEQYF. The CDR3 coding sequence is TGTGCCAGCAGTGAACAGAAAGACTACGAGCAGTACTTC.

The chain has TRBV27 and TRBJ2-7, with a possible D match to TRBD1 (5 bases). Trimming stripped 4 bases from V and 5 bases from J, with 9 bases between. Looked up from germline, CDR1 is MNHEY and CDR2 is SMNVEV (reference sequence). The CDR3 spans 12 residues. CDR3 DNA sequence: TGTGCCAGCAGTTCGGTAGGGGACGAGCAGTACTTC. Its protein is CASSSVGDEQYF.

The CDR3 region has the DNA TGTGCCAGCTCACGGGACACCACAGATACGCAGTATTTT. Translating it yields CASSRDTTDTQYF. V and J are TRBV18 and TRBJ2-3; possible D gene TRBD1, 6 bases. The germline V gene encodes CDR1 KGHSH and CDR2 LQKENI. This CDR3 contains 13 residues. V lost 4 bases, J lost 2 bases, and 7 bases lay in between.

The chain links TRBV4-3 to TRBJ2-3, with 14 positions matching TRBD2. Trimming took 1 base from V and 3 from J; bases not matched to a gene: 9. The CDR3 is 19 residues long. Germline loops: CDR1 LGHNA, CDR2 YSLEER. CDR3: CASSQGASGLAGVTDTQYF. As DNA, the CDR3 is TGCGCCAGCAGCCAAGGAGCCTCGGGACTAGCGGGAGTTACAGATACGCAGTATTTT.

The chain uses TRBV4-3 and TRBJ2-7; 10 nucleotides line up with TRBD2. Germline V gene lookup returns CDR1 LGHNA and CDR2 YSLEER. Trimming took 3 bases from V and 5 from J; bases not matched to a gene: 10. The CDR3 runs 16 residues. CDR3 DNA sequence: TGCGCCAGCAGCCAGAGGAGCGGGAGGGCTCACAACGAGCAGTACTTC. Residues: CASSQRSGRAHNEQYF.

The DNA of the CDR3 is TGTGCCAGCAGCTCCGGACAGGGGCCCTACAATGAGCAGTTCTTC. This codes for CASSSGQGPYNEQFF. The gene calls are TRBV11-2 and TRBJ2-1; TRBD1 matches 9 bases. CDR3 length: 15 amino acids. In germline, CDR1 is SGHAT, CDR2 FQNNGV. V shed 4 bases, J shed 2 bases, and the junction held 3 bases outside the gene matches.

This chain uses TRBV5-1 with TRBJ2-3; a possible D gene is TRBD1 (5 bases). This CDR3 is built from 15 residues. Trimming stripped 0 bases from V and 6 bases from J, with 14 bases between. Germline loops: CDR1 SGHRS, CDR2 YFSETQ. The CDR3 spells CASSLDGQGDDTQYF. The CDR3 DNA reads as TGCGCCAGCAGCTTGGATGGTCAGGGTGACGATACGCAGTATTTT.

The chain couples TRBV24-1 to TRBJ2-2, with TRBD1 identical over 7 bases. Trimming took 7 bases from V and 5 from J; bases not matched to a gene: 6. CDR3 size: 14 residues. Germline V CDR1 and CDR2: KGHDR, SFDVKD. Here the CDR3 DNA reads TGTGCCACCAGCCGGGACAGACAAACCGGGGAGCTGTTTTTT. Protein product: CATSRDRQTGELFF.

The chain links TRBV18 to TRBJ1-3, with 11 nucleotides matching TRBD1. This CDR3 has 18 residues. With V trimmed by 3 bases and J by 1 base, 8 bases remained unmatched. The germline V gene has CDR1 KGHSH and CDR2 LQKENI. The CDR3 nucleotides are TGTGCCAGCTCACCGGGCAGGACAGGGGGCAGTTCTGGAAACACCATATATTTT. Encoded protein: CASSPGRTGGSSGNTIYF.

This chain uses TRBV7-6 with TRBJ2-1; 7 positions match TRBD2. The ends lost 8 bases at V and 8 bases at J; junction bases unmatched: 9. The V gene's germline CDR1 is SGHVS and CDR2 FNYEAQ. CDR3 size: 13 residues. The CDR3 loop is CASFTKGRDEQFF. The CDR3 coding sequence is TGTGCCAGCTTCACTAAAGGGAGGGATGAGCAGTTCTTC.

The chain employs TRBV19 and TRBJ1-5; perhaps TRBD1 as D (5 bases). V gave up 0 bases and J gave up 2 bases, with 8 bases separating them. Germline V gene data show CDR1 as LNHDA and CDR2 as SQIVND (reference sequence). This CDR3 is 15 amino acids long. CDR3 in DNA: TGTGCCAGTAGTATAGAAGGGGTAGGCAATCAGCCCCAGCATTTT. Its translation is CASSIEGVGNQPQHF.

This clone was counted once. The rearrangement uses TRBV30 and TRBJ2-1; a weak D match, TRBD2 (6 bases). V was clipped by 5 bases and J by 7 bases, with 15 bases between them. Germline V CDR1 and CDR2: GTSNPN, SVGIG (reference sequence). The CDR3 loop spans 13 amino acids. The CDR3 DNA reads TGTGCCTGGGTAACAGCCGGGGGAAATGAGCAGTTCTTC. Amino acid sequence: CAWVTAGGNEQFF.

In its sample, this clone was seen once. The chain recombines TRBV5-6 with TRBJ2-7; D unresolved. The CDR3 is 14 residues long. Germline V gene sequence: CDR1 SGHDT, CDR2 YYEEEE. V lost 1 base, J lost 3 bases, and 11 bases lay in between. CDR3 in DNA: TGTGCCAGCAGCTTGTGGCAGGCGAACTACGAGCAGTACTTC. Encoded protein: CASSLWQANYEQYF.

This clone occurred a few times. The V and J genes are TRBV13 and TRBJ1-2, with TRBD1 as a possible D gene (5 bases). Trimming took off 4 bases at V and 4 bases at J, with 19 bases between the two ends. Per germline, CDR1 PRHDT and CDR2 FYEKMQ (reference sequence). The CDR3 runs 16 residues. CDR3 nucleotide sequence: TGTGCCAGCAGCTATACTCACCAGGGTAGAGCCTATGGCTACACCTTC. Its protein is CASSYTHQGRAYGYTF.

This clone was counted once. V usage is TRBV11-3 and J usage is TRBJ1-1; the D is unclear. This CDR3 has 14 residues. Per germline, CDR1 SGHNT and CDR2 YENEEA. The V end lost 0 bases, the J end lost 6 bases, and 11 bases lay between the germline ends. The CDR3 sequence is CASSLDLGVSEAFF. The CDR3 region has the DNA TGTGCCAGCAGCTTAGATCTCGGGGTTTCTGAAGCTTTCTTT.